The 6 T cell receptor beta chains below all came from one sample that was sequenced in a study of T cells in tuberculosis. Data came from immunoSEQ multiplex PCR; TCRdb stores just in-frame clones and leaves some out. Found here are 30,000 to 40,000 clones, roughly 90% of them singletons; the top ten hold about 2.2%. Material: PBMCs. The receptors originated from a donor between 5 and 29 years old with latent tuberculosis or without tuberculosis infection.

This clone occurred once. The V call is TRBV7-9, the J call TRBJ2-1; 11 nucleotides align to TRBD2. CDR3 size: 15 residues. After removal of 5 bases from V and 8 bases from J, the junction contained 8 bases not matched to a gene. In germline, CDR1 is SEHNR, CDR2 FQNEAQ (reference sequence). The CDR3 nucleotides read TGTGCCAGCAGCGATCTAGCGGGGGGAAGCTATGAGCAGTTCTTC. Encoded protein: CASSDLAGGSYEQFF.

J is TRBJ1-1 and V is TRBV7-2; D may be TRBD1 (6 bases). CDR3 length equals 14 residues. Germline CDR1 SGHTA, CDR2 FQGNSA. Trimming pared 5 bases from V and 3 bases from J, leaving 13 bases between. The CDR3 loop reads CASSHREWDTEAFF. CDR3 DNA: TGTGCCAGCAGCCACAGGGAGTGGGACACTGAAGCTTTCTTT.

The chain is built from TRBV7-6 and TRBJ2-7, with 11 bases aligning to TRBD2. The V and J ends lost 2 bases and 6 bases, in that order; junction bases with no gene match: 9. The CDR3 is 16 amino acids. Germline V gene sequence: CDR1 SGHVS, CDR2 FNYEAQ. CDR3 amino acids: CASSLNKVLAGAEQYF. CDR3 coding DNA: TGTGCCAGCAGCTTAAACAAGGTACTAGCGGGAGCCGAGCAGTACTTC.

This clone was seen just once. The chain recombines TRBV7-9 with TRBJ1-5; 8 nucleotides line up with TRBD1. Trimming cost V 5 bases and J 2 bases; bases outside gene matches: 5. Looked up from germline, CDR1 is SEHNR and CDR2 is FQNEAQ (reference sequence). This CDR3 is 15 amino acids long. The CDR3: CASSPGQGGNQPQHF. The CDR3 nucleotides read TGTGCCAGCAGCCCCGGACAGGGCGGCAATCAGCCCCAGCATTTT.

The V gene is TRBV5-5, the J gene TRBJ1-3; the D is unclear. The CDR3 loop spans 14 amino acids. Germline V CDR1 and CDR2: SGHKS, YYEKEE (reference sequence). The CDR3 sequence is CARAEAGAGNTIYF. CDR3 nucleotide sequence: TGTGCTAGGGCCGAGGCCGGGGCTGGAAACACCATATATTTT.

V is TRBV7-8 and J is TRBJ2-7; 9 bases are shared with TRBD1. CDR3 length: 15 residues. V was clipped by 1 base and J by 4 bases; unmatched bases: 5. Looked up from germline, CDR1 is SGHVS and CDR2 is FQNEAQ. This chain's CDR3 is CASSLVQGASYEQYF. CDR3 nucleotide sequence: TGTGCCAGCAGCTTAGTACAGGGGGCCAGTTACGAGCAGTACTTC.